These T cell receptor beta chains were read from a single sample in a study of T cell responses to AZD1222 COVID-19 vaccine. Sequenced by immunoSEQ multiplex PCR; TCRdb stores in-frame clones only, minus some. The table has 90,000 to 95,000 clones, about 90% seen once; the top ten hold less than 8%. Specimen: peripheral blood, collected on day 0 of AZD1222 vaccination. The receptors were sampled from an adult in good health. The CDR3 runs from the conserved cysteine through the conserved F or W. The D gene is left open where the match is weak. Size values are once, few and many counts, or a class for expanded clones, and some rows have none.

v_call	clone_size	d_call	j_call	cdr3_aa	cdr3_nt
TRBV5-1	once	TRBD1	TRBJ2-5	CASSPPGQGNGWETQYF	TGCGCCAGCAGCCCCCCTGGACAGGGGAACGGTTGGGAGACCCAGTACTTC
TRBV5-1	-	-	TRBJ2-3	CASSPERGTDTQYF	TGCGCCAGCAGCCCCGAGAGGGGAACAGATACGCAGTATTTT
TRBV10-3	-	-	TRBJ2-1	CAIRPDPSHEQFF	TGTGCCATCAGACCGGACCCTAGCCATGAGCAGTTCTTC
TRBV6-5	-	-	TRBJ1-3	CASSTTVTGNTIYF	TGTGCCAGCAGTACGACAGTCACGGGAAACACCATATATTTT
TRBV19	-	-	TRBJ1-6	CASSFQRTTPLHF	TGTGCCAGTAGTTTCCAAAGGACCACCCCCCTCCACTTT
TRBV7-3	-	-	TRBJ1-2	CASSLTLRGYGYTF	TGTGCCAGCAGCTTAACTTTAAGGGGCTATGGCTACACCTTC
TRBV7-2	-	-	TRBJ1-2	CASSHTGKGYTF	TGTGCCAGCAGCCATACAGGGAAGGGCTACACCTTC
TRBV7-9	-	-	TRBJ2-7	CASSLAPPRPEGGEQYF	TGTGCCAGCAGCTTAGCTCCTCCCCGCCCGGAGGGGGGCGAGCAGTACTTC
TRBV5-4	few	-	TRBJ1-5	CASSLAGGNQPQHF	TGTGCCAGCAGCTTGGCCGGAGGTAATCAGCCCCAGCATTTT
TRBV7-9	-	-	TRBJ2-7	CASSRQAYEQYF	TGTGCCAGCAGCCGACAGGCTTACGAGCAGTACTTC
TRBV18	-	TRBD1	TRBJ1-3	CASSRQGSSGNTIYF	TGTGCCAGCTCACGACAGGGCAGCTCTGGAAACACCATATATTTT
TRBV19	-	TRBD2	TRBJ2-1	CASRREGQSYNEQFF	TGTGCCAGTAGGAGGGAGGGCCAAAGCTACAATGAGCAGTTCTTC
TRBV19	-	TRBD1	TRBJ1-4	CASSISQGAWNEKLFF	TGTGCCAGTAGTATCTCGCAGGGGGCATGGAATGAAAAACTGTTTTTT
TRBV3-1/TRBV3-2	-	TRBD2	TRBJ2-7	CASSASGGTYEQYF	TGTGCCAGCAGCGCTAGCGGGGGGACCTACGAGCAGTACTTC
TRBV11-2	-	TRBD1	TRBJ2-5	CASSGVTGGETQYF	TGTGCCAGCAGCGGGGTGACAGGGGGAGAGACCCAGTACTTC
TRBV27	-	-	TRBJ2-2	CASTPQGFGVTGELFF	TGTGCCAGCACCCCACAGGGATTCGGGGTGACCGGGGAGCTGTTTTTT
TRBV13	-	TRBD1	TRBJ1-1	CASSPRDRGTNTEAFF	TGTGCCAGCAGCCCCCGGGACAGGGGGACGAACACTGAAGCTTTCTTT
TRBV6-5	-	-	TRBJ2-1	CASSRGPEQFF	TGTGCCAGCAGCAGAGGGCCTGAGCAGTTCTTC
TRBV27	-	TRBD1	TRBJ1-2	CASSSGLTGGAYGYTF	TGTGCCAGCAGTTCCGGACTGACAGGGGGTGCCTATGGCTACACCTTC
TRBV28	once	TRBD1	TRBJ1-5	CASLGWTGDNQPQHF	TGTGCCAGCCTCGGCTGGACAGGGGATAATCAGCCCCAGCATTTT
TRBV5-1	-	-	TRBJ2-5	CASSTGQETQYF	TGCGCCAGCAGCACGGGCCAAGAGACCCAGTACTTC
TRBV19	-	TRBD1	TRBJ2-6	CASNDRAPGANVLTF	TGTGCCAGCAATGACAGGGCACCTGGGGCCAACGTCCTGACTTTC
TRBV20-1	-	-	TRBJ1-1	CSARRTEAFF	TGCAGTGCTAGACGGACTGAAGCTTTCTTT
TRBV12-3/TRBV12-4	few	-	TRBJ1-1	CASSTNFGAFF	TGTGCCAGCAGTACTAATTTCGGGGCTTTCTTT
TRBV23-1	-	-	TRBJ1-1	CASSQPNVRTEAFF	TGCGCCAGCAGTCAACCGAACGTTCGCACTGAAGCTTTCTTT
TRBV3-1/TRBV3-2	few	-	TRBJ2-3	CASSTFNTDTQYF	TGTGCCAGCAGCACCTTCAACACAGATACGCAGTATTTT
TRBV27	once	-	TRBJ1-5	CASSLRGGNQPQHF	TGTGCCAGCAGTTTACGTGGCGGTAATCAGCCCCAGCATTTT
TRBV7-3	-	-	TRBJ2-1	CASSSAITDEQFF	TGTGCCAGCAGCTCCGCTATTACCGATGAGCAGTTCTTC
TRBV19	-	TRBD1	TRBJ1-5	CASTDRDYSNQPQHF	TGTGCCAGTACCGACAGGGACTATAGCAATCAGCCCCAGCATTTT
TRBV9	-	-	TRBJ1-6	CASSVGRQWNSPLHF	TGTGCCAGCAGCGTAGGGCGTCAGTGGAACTCACCCCTCCACTTT
TRBV7-3	-	-	TRBJ1-5	CASSLSPDQPQHF	TGTGCCAGCAGCCTTTCCCCGGATCAGCCCCAGCATTTT
TRBV27	-	-	TRBJ1-2	CASSLRGNNYGYTF	TGTGCCAGCAGTTTAAGGGGGAACAACTATGGCTACACCTTC
TRBV7-3	-	TRBD1	TRBJ2-2	CASSPTTGTGELFF	TGTGCCAGCAGCCCCACGACAGGGACCGGGGAGCTGTTTTTT
TRBV7-2	-	-	TRBJ2-3	CASSLAQGPRFGSTDTQYF	TGTGCCAGCAGCTTAGCGCAGGGGCCCCGATTTGGGTCCACAGATACGCAGTATTTT
TRBV5-1	-	-	TRBJ2-1	CASSLAGNEQFF	TGCGCCAGCAGCTTGGCCGGGAATGAGCAGTTCTTC
TRBV28	-	-	TRBJ2-7	CASTRLSHYEQYF	TGTGCCAGCACTCGTCTCTCGCATTACGAGCAGTACTTC
TRBV20-1	-	-	TRBJ2-1	CSGSGNSNEQFF	TGCAGTGGTAGTGGGAATAGCAATGAGCAGTTCTTC
TRBV10-3	-	TRBD1	TRBJ1-1	CAIRAGGNTEAFF	TGTGCCATCAGGGCAGGGGGGAACACTGAAGCTTTCTTT
TRBV7-2	few	-	TRBJ1-3	CASSPQGTASYLGNTIYF	TGTGCCAGCAGCCCCCAGGGGACGGCCTCTTACCTCGGAAACACCATATATTTT
TRBV9	-	-	TRBJ1-3	CASSVAPPGSGNTIYF	TGTGCCAGCAGCGTAGCCCCACCGGGTAGTGGAAACACCATATATTTT
TRBV29-1	-	-	TRBJ2-1	CSVDRVGNEQFF	TGCAGCGTTGACAGGGTGGGCAATGAGCAGTTCTTC
TRBV27	-	-	TRBJ1-5	CASARTGSGRYQPQHF	TGTGCCAGCGCTAGAACCGGGTCCGGACGGTATCAGCCCCAGCATTTT
TRBV11-3	-	-	TRBJ2-7	CASSLAPTYEQYF	TGTGCCAGCAGCTTGGCGCCTACCTACGAGCAGTACTTC
TRBV5-8	-	TRBD1	TRBJ2-2	CASSTGQGSGGELFF	TGTGCCAGCAGCACCGGACAGGGCAGCGGCGGGGAGCTGTTTTTT
TRBV7-6	-	TRBD2	TRBJ2-1	CASSLSWLAVDNEQFF	TGTGCCAGCAGCTTATCGTGGCTAGCGGTAGACAATGAGCAGTTCTTC
TRBV9	-	TRBD1	TRBJ1-1	CASSVGPPGQGDEAFF	TGTGCCAGCAGCGTAGGTCCCCCCGGACAGGGCGACGAAGCTTTCTTT
TRBV5-4	-	-	TRBJ1-1	CASSFGTRRANTEAFF	TGTGCCAGCAGCTTCGGGACCAGGCGGGCGAACACTGAAGCTTTCTTT
TRBV6-4	-	-	TRBJ2-3	CASSGTPEGTDTQYF	TGTGCCAGCAGTGGGACCCCGGAGGGCACAGATACGCAGTATTTT
TRBV19	few	TRBD1	TRBJ2-2	CASSMSTGGRTGELFF	TGTGCCAGTAGTATGTCGACAGGGGGCAGGACCGGGGAGCTGTTTTTT
TRBV18	-	-	TRBJ1-3	CASSPWTDRNTIYF	TGTGCCAGCTCACCATGGACAGACCGAAACACCATATATTTT
TRBV3-1/TRBV3-2	-	-	TRBJ2-1	CASNLGGNEQFF	TGTGCCAGCAACCTAGGGGGAAATGAGCAGTTCTTC
TRBV6-5	-	-	TRBJ1-1	CASSTLENTEAFF	TGTGCCAGCAGTACTCTAGAGAACACTGAAGCTTTCTTT
TRBV7-2	-	TRBD1	TRBJ1-2	CASSPQGAAGLSNYGYTF	TGTGCCAGCAGCCCACAGGGGGCGGCAGGGCTTTCTAACTATGGCTACACCTTC